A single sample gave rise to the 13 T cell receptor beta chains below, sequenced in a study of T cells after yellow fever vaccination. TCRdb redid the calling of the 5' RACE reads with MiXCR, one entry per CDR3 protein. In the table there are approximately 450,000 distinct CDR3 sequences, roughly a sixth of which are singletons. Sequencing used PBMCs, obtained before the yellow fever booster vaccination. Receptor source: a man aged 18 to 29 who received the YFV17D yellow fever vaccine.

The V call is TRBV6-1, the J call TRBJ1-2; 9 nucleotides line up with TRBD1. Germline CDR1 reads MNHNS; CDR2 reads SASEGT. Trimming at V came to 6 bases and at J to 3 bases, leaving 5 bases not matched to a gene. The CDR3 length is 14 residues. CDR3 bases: TGTGCCAGCAGACGGGACAGGGAGGACTATGGCTACACCTTC. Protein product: CASRRDREDYGYTF.

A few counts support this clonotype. The chain's CDR3 is CASSLYGGQPQHF. CDR3 nucleotide sequence: TGTGCCAGCAGTTTATACGGCGGCCAGCCCCAGCATTTT. The V call is TRBV28, the J call TRBJ1-5; D is unresolved. The germline V gene has CDR1 MDHEN and CDR2 SYDVKM. V was shortened by 1 base and J by 7 bases, with 8 bases between the two germline ends. The CDR3 extends over 13 amino acids. Complete variable domain (other parts from reference TRBV28 and TRBJ1-5): DVKVTQSSRYLVKRTGEKVFLECVQDMDHENMFWYRQDPGLGLRLIYFSYDVKMKEKGDIPEGYSVSREKKERFSLILESASTNQTSMYLCASSLYGGQPQHFGDGTRLSIL.

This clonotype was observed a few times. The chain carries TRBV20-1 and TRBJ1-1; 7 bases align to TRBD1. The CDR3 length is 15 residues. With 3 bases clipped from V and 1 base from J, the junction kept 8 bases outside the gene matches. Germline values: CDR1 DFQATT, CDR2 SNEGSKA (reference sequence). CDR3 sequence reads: CSASWRSGGNTEAFF. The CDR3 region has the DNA TGCAGTGCTAGTTGGAGATCAGGGGGGAACACTGAAGCTTTCTTT.

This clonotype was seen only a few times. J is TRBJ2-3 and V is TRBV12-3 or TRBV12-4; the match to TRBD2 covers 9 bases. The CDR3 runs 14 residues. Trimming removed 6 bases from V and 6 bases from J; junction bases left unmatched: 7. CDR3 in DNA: TGTGCCAGCAGCAAAGGCCTAGCGGGGGATACGCAGTATTTT. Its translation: CASSKGLAGDTQYF.

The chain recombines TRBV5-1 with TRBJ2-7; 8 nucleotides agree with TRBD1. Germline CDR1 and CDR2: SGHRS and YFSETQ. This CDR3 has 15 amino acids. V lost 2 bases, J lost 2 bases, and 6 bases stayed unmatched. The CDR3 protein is CASSFTGGTPYEQYF. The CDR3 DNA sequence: TGCGCCAGCAGCTTCACAGGGGGGACCCCCTACGAGCAGTACTTC.

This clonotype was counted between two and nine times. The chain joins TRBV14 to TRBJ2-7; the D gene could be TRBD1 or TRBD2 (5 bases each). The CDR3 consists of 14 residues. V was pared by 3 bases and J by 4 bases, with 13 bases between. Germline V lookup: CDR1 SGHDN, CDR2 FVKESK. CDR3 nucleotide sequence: TGTGCCAGCAGCCATACCGGGGACCAGTACGAGCAGTACGTC. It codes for CASSHTGDQYEQYV.

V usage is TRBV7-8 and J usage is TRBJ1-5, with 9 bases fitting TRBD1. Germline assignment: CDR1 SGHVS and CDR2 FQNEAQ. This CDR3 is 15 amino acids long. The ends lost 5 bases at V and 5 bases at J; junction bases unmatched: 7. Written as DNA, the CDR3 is TGTGCCAGCAGCCTGTCCGGGACAGGGTATCAGCCCCAGCATTTT. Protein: CASSLSGTGYQPQHF.

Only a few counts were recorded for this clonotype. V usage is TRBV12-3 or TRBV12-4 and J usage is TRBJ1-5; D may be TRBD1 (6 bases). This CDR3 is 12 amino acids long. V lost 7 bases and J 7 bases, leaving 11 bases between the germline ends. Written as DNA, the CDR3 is TGTGCCAGCACCAAGGACAGCCAGCCCCAGCATTTT. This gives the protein CASTKDSQPQHF.

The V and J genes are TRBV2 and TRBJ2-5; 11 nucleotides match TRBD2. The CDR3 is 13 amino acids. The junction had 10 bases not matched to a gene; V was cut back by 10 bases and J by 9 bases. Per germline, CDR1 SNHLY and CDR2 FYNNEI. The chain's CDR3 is CAIAGTSGTAQYF. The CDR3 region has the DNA TGTGCCATCGCCGGGACTAGCGGCACGGCCCAGTACTTC.

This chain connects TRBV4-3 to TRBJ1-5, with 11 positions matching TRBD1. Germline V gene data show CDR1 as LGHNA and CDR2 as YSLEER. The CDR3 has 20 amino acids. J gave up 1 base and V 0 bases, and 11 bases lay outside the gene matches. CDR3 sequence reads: CASSQETGTGGFRSNQPQHF. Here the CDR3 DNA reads TGCGCCAGCAGCCAAGAAACCGGGACAGGGGGTTTCAGGAGCAATCAGCCCCAGCATTTT.

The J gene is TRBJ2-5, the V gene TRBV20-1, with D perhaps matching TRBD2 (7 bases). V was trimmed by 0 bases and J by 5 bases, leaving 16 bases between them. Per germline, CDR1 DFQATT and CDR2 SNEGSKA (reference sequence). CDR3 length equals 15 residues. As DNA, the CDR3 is TGCAGTGCTAGAGATCCCGCGGGGGCGGGGGAGACCCAGTACTTC. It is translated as CSARDPAGAGETQYF.

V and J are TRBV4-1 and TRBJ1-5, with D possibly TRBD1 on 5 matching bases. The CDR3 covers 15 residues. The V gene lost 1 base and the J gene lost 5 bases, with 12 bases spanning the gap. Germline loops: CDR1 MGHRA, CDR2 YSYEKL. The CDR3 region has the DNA TGCGCCAGCAGCCAAGCCCCAGGGATAGATCAGCCCCAGCATTTT. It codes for CASSQAPGIDQPQHF.

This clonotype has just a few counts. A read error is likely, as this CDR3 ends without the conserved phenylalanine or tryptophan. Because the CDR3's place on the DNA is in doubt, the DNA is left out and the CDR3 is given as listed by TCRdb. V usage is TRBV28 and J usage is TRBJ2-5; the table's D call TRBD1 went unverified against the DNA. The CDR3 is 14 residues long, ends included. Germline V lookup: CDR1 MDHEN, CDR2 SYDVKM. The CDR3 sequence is CASSPTPTPGQAFN.